This entry concerns a single T cell receptor beta chain. The data belong to a study of blood T cells in healthy people across ages. A second PCR, run for roughly 7 to 11 cycles, used a sample-barcoded 5' primer plus a J-beta primer mix. A 12-random-nucleotide template-switch adaptor tagged each cDNA molecule. TCRdb reanalysed the 5' RACE reads using MiXCR and keeps one entry per CDR3 protein. Of around 790,000 distinct CDR3 sequences listed, approximately 48% are singletons. Russia was home to the donors, healthy Caucasian individuals aged about 6 to 100. The sequence came from a man aged 60 to 75 in good health. Sequences were obtained from blood.

The CDR3 coding sequence is TGCAGTGCTAGCTCAAGCGGGGGCACCTACAATGAGCAGTTCTTC. It codes for CSASSSGGTYNEQFF. This sequence joins TRBV20-1 and TRBJ2-1; 8 bases are shared with TRBD2. CDR3 length: 15 amino acids. V gave up 3 bases and J gave up 2 bases; unmatched junction bases: 6. The germline CDR1 and CDR2 sequences are DFQATT and SNEGSKA (reference sequence).